The text below deals with one T cell receptor (beta chain). The source of the sample is a study of blood T cell repertoires in COVID-19. Study-wide context: Samples came from the United States, Italy and Spain, spanning acute and convalescent COVID-19. PBMCs, B-cell-depleted T cells, or T cells were the source of the cDNA or gDNA that made up the material.

The V end was cut by 5 bases, the J end by 2 bases, with 10 bases between. The CDR3 runs 14 residues. Seattle-derived patients entered the study during active infection and were followed longitudinally. Authors' data handling: Amplifying reference gene primers gave estimates of nucleated cell counts. Only in-frame clones appear in the TCRdb table, and some are missing; sequencing was by immunoSEQ multiplex PCR. For V, J and clone size, that table is used; D and trimming come from the DNA. The sample has about 200,000 clones, roughly 84% seen once. This clonotype was sampled from a man over 45 with COVID-19, enrolled during active disease. The sequencing input was peripheral blood. The gene calls are TRBV23-1 and TRBJ2-4, with a possible D match to TRBD1 (6 bases). TRBV23-1 qualifies as an ORF whose function is uncertain. The CDR3: CASSLTGTKNIQYF. The CDR3 region has the DNA TGCGCCAGCAGTTTAACAGGGACCAAAAACATTCAGTACTTC.